This is a list of T cell receptor beta chains from one sample in a study of HIV-infected children after antiretroviral therapy interruption. TCRdb re-analysed the 3' RACE reads in MiXCR, keeping a single row per CDR3 protein. The sample yields over 15,000 distinct CDR3 sequences, nearly 3.5% seen once. Material: CD45RA+ CD4+ T cells from PBMCs, obtained from a donor given antiretroviral therapy, either interrupted or continuous. The receptors come from a child between 2 and 17 years old with HIV. Each CDR3 is given with its conserved first and last residue. A D gene is named only where the DNA matches it firmly. Rows may omit the clone size; those that give it use once, few, many or a size class.

TRBV5-8	TRBD2	many	TRBJ2-3	CASSLELADPDTQYF	TGTGCCAGCAGCTTGGAGCTAGCGGACCCAGATACGCAGTATTTT
TRBV12-3/TRBV12-4	TRBD1	many	TRBJ2-7	CASRRQGGGEQYF	TGTGCCAGCAGACGACAGGGTGGCGGCGAGCAGTACTTC
TRBV5-1	TRBD1	many	TRBJ2-7	CASSGWTGDEQYF	TGCGCCAGCAGCGGATGGACAGGGGACGAGCAGTACTTC
TRBV9	-	many	TRBJ2-2	CASSVVNRELFF	TGTGCCAGCAGCGTAGTAAATCGGGAGCTGTTTTTT
TRBV25-1	TRBD2	medium-sized	TRBJ2-7	CASSLAGTNEQYF	TGTGCCAGCAGCCTAGCGGGGACCAACGAGCAGTACTTC
TRBV12-3/TRBV12-4	TRBD2	large	TRBJ2-3	CASSFCLAGAKCTDTQYF	TGTGCCAGCAGTTTCTGTCTAGCGGGGGCGAAATGCACAGATACGCAGTATTTT
TRBV11-2	TRBD1	-	TRBJ2-3	CASSGQGGTDTQYF	TGTGCCAGCAGCGGACAGGGTGGCACAGATACGCAGTATTTT
TRBV18	-	many	TRBJ2-7	CASSPPASDEQYF	TGTGCCAGCTCACCACCGGCGTCCGACGAGCAGTACTTC
TRBV18	TRBD1	many	TRBJ1-4	CASSRDSVDEKLFF	TGTGCCAGCTCACGGGACAGCGTCGATGAAAAACTGTTTTTT
TRBV12-3/TRBV12-4	-	many	TRBJ2-7	CASRGTDSYEQYF	TGTGCCAGCAGGGGGACCGACTCCTACGAGCAGTACTTC
TRBV6-6	-	many	TRBJ1-1	CASSYTGSTEAFF	TGTGCCAGCAGTTATACGGGCAGCACTGAAGCTTTCTTT
TRBV7-2	-	medium-sized	TRBJ2-3	CASSSVVDSKTREYF	TGTGCCAGCAGTTCCGTCGTGGACTCAAAAACACGGGAGTATTTT
TRBV5-6	-	many	TRBJ2-1	CASSLGLRSYNEQFF	TGTGCCAGCAGCTTGGGACTACGCTCCTACAATGAGCAGTTCTTC
TRBV6-5	TRBD2	many	TRBJ2-5	CATHETSGVSETQYF	TGTGCCACCCACGAGACTAGCGGGGTTTCGGAGACCCAGTACTTC
TRBV12-3/TRBV12-4	-	many	TRBJ2-7	CASSRDRPYEQYF	TGTGCCAGCAGCCGTGACAGGCCCTACGAGCAGTACTTC
TRBV7-8	TRBD1	medium-sized	TRBJ2-1	CASSLDVPGQRTYNEQFF	TGTGCCAGCAGCCTTGACGTACCGGGACAGAGGACCTACAATGAGCAGTTCTTC
TRBV5-5	TRBD1	many	TRBJ2-3	CASRTGSVTDTQYF	TGTGCCAGCAGGACAGGGAGCGTCACAGATACGCAGTATTTT
TRBV19	-	large	TRBJ1-2	CASRSTRRGKLVGYTF	TGTGCCAGTAGATCCACCAGGAGGGGTAAACTAGTCGGCTACACCTTC
TRBV12-3/TRBV12-4	TRBD2	many	TRBJ2-7	CASSSSGASYEQYF	TGTGCCAGCAGTTCTAGCGGAGCTTCCTACGAGCAGTACTTC
TRBV5-1	-	few	TRBJ2-1	CASSLAVSGTAEQFF	TGCGCCAGCAGCTTGGCCGTGTCGGGGACGGCAGAGCAGTTCTTC
TRBV19	-	many	TRBJ2-7	CASSLKRISYEQYF	TGTGCCAGTAGTCTCAAGCGAATCTCCTACGAGCAGTACTTC
TRBV5-1	-	-	TRBJ2-1	CASSLNTNEQFF	TGCGCCAGCAGCTTGAACACAAATGAGCAGTTCTTC
TRBV7-2	-	many	TRBJ2-7	CASRTSGTYEQYF	TGTGCCAGCAGAACAAGTGGTACCTACGAGCAGTACTTC
TRBV5-5	-	many	TRBJ2-1	CASRHRDSYNEQFF	TGTGCCAGCAGGCACAGGGACTCCTACAATGAGCAGTTCTTC
TRBV12-3/TRBV12-4	-	many	TRBJ2-1	CASSLRGRESYDEQFF	TGTGCCAGCAGTTTGCGAGGGAGAGAGTCCTATGATGAGCAGTTCTTC
TRBV25-1	-	many	TRBJ2-3	CASSEAGGSTDTQYF	TGTGCCAGCAGTGAAGCAGGCGGAAGCACAGATACGCAGTATTTT
TRBV20-1	-	many	TRBJ1-3	CSARDGSGNTIYF	TGCAGTGCTAGGGATGGGTCTGGAAACACCATATATTTT
TRBV18	-	many	TRBJ1-4	CASSPRVLSTTNEKLFF	TGTGCCAGCTCACCACGTGTTTTGTCAACAACTAATGAAAAACTGTTTTTT
TRBV12-3/TRBV12-4	-	many	TRBJ2-7	CASSFGGARLYEQYF	TGTGCCAGCAGTTTCGGGGGAGCTCGGCTGTACGAGCAGTACTTC
TRBV14	-	many	TRBJ1-1	CASSRLLQDGNAFF	TGTGCCAGCAGCCGATTACTCCAAGACGGGAATGCTTTCTTT
TRBV5-6	-	many	TRBJ2-2	CASRAWVAPNTGELFF	TGTGCCAGCAGAGCTTGGGTAGCGCCCAACACCGGGGAGCTGTTTTTT
TRBV20-1	-	many	TRBJ2-7	CSARDDISYEQYF	TGCAGTGCTAGAGATGACATCTCCTACGAGCAGTACTTC
TRBV6-6	-	many	TRBJ2-1	CASGYADYAEQFF	TGTGCCAGCGGTTACGCAGACTATGCTGAGCAGTTCTTC
TRBV6-1	-	medium-sized	TRBJ2-1	CASSDYVTGTYNEQFF	TGTGCCAGCAGCGACTACGTAACAGGGACCTACAATGAGCAGTTCTTC
TRBV7-9	-	medium-sized	TRBJ1-4	CASSFGALANEKLFF	TGTGCCAGCAGCTTCGGGGCCCTGGCTAATGAAAAACTGTTTTTT
TRBV9	-	many	TRBJ1-1	CASSVDLEGVMNTEAFF	TGTGCCAGCAGCGTAGATTTAGAGGGGGTCATGAACACTGAAGCTTTCTTT
TRBV7-2	-	few	TRBJ1-1	CASSFFGTNTEAFF	TGTGCCAGCAGCTTCTTTGGGACCAACACTGAAGCTTTCTTT
TRBV7-3	-	many	TRBJ1-3	CASSLRQRESGNTIYF	TGTGCCAGCAGCTTAAGACAGCGAGAATCTGGAAACACCATATATTTT
TRBV9	-	many	TRBJ2-3	CASSVDRVGDTQYF	TGTGCCAGCAGCGTAGATAGAGTGGGAGATACGCAGTATTTT
TRBV12-3/TRBV12-4	TRBD2	many	TRBJ2-7	CASSSAGGGPYEQYF	TGTGCCAGCAGTTCTGCGGGGGGGGGACCCTACGAGCAGTACTTC
TRBV11-2	TRBD2	many	TRBJ2-5	CASSFGGGPQETQYF	TGTGCCAGCAGCTTTGGCGGGGGGCCCCAAGAGACCCAGTACTTC
TRBV23-1	TRBD1	many	TRBJ1-1	CASSPQGARAFF	TGCGCCAGCAGTCCCCAGGGGGCCAGGGCTTTCTTT
TRBV5-1	-	many	TRBJ2-7	CASSKDSMAGSSVEQYF	TGCGCCAGCAGTAAGGACAGTATGGCCGGATCGTCGGTCGAGCAGTACTTC
TRBV5-5	-	many	TRBJ2-7	CASSLRDEQYF	TGTGCCAGCAGCCTACGGGACGAGCAGTACTTC
TRBV5-1	-	many	TRBJ1-1	CASSLQGEDTEAFF	TGCGCCAGCAGCCTACAGGGTGAAGACACTGAAGCTTTCTTT
TRBV29-1	-	many	TRBJ1-2	CSVEGGAKRGYTF	TGCAGCGTTGAAGGTGGAGCAAAGCGAGGCTACACCTTC